The 29 T cell receptor beta chains below come from one sample, sequenced in a study of a mutant IDH1 vaccine in newly diagnosed glioma. No antigen has been assigned to these receptors. Measured with immunoSEQ multiplex PCR; TCRdb has only the in-frame clones, and not every one. Here the sample spans some 46,000 clones, almost 95% being singletons. Time point noted: week 35, safety follow-up. The study gave 300 ug of mutant IDH1 20-mer peptide per vaccine dose, with topical imiquimod. The sample was PBMCs, taken from a glioma patient whose treatment included an IDH1 peptide vaccine. All receptors derive from a man between 45 and 60 years old with glioma.

Written as DNA, the CDR3 is TGTGCCAGCAGCTCCAGGGGGCGGCGACCCACAAACACCGGGGAGCTGTTTTTT. Protein sequence: CASSSRGRRPTNTGELFF. The chain couples TRBV7-8 to TRBJ2-2; 8 bases match TRBD1. The CDR3 spans 18 residues. V was clipped by 4 bases and J by 2 bases; unmatched bases: 12. Germline V gene lookup returns CDR1 SGHVS and CDR2 FQNEAQ.

This chain uses TRBV10-3 with TRBJ1-2, with 7 positions matching TRBD1. Looked up from germline, CDR1 is ENHRY and CDR2 is SYGVKD. The ends lost 7 bases at V and 3 bases at J; junction bases unmatched: 8. The CDR3 runs 14 residues. The CDR3 reads CAIKDRPKDYGYTF. The CDR3 nucleotides read TGTGCCATCAAGGACAGGCCGAAGGACTATGGCTACACCTTC.

The J gene is TRBJ2-2, the V gene TRBV5-4; TRBD2 matches 13 bases. Germline trimming cut 4 bases from V and 6 bases from J; bases unmatched to any gene: 6. The CDR3 runs 16 residues. Germline lookup yields CDR1 SGHNT and CDR2 YYREEE (reference sequence). CDR3: CASSPIGLAGAGELFF. DNA of the CDR3: TGTGCCAGCAGCCCGATAGGACTAGCGGGAGCCGGGGAGCTGTTTTTT.

The genes are TRBV10-2 and TRBJ1-5; D is unresolved. Trimming took off 4 bases at V and 1 base at J, with 8 bases between the two ends. Germline V gene lookup returns CDR1 WSHSY and CDR2 SAAADI. The CDR3 is 14 amino acids. As DNA, the CDR3 is TGCGCCAGCAGTGGACGTAGCAGCAATCAGCCCCAGCATTTT. This translates into CASSGRSSNQPQHF.

The chain couples TRBV6-4 to TRBJ1-1, with D perhaps TRBD1 (5 bases). Looked up from germline, CDR1 is MRHNA and CDR2 is SNTAGT. The CDR3 sequence is 14 residues long. Deletions cut 3 bases from V and 1 base from J, with 9 bases between. For the CDR3, the DNA is TGTGCCAGCAGTGATGCGGGGCAGAACACTGAAGCTTTCTTT. Translation: CASSDAGQNTEAFF.

The V and J genes are TRBV7-9 and TRBJ2-7, with D perhaps TRBD2 (6 bases). From germline, CDR1 is SEHNR and CDR2 FQNEAQ (reference sequence). The CDR3 contains 14 residues. V gave up 5 bases and J gave up 7 bases, with 18 bases separating them. In nucleotides, the CDR3 is TGTGCCAGCAGCCGCGGGGAGTCCTCCGGGGAGCAGTACTTC. Amino acids: CASSRGESSGEQYF.

The CDR3 bases are TGTGCCAGCAGCGGACGTCCAGCTCGAAAGACCTATGGCTACACCTTC. Its protein is CASSGRPARKTYGYTF. The chain joins TRBV7-4 to TRBJ1-2, with D unresolved. V was cut by 5 bases and J by 4 bases, with 20 bases left in between. CDR3 length equals 16 residues. Germline V gene data show CDR1 as SGHVT and CDR2 as SQSDAQ.

The rearrangement uses TRBV19 and TRBJ2-5; 10 positions agree with TRBD1. CDR1 LNHDA and CDR2 SQIVND come from the germline V gene (reference sequence). There are 16 residues in the CDR3. J lost 5 bases, V lost 5 bases, and 11 bases had no gene match. For the CDR3, the DNA is TGTGCCAGTAGTGTGACAGGGGGCCAGAGTAGGGAGACCCAGTACTTC. It specifies CASSVTGGQSRETQYF.

V gene TRBV6-5 combines with J gene TRBJ1-1, with a weak D call TRBD1 (5 bases). This CDR3 contains 15 residues. With 0 bases removed from V and 2 bases from J, the gap between germline ends came to 10 bases. Per the germline V gene, CDR1 is MNHEY and CDR2 is SVGAGI. The CDR3 nucleotides read TGTGCCAGCAGTTACTCGGGGGGGGGAAACACTGAAGCTTTCTTT. This sequence encodes CASSYSGGGNTEAFF.

V is TRBV19 and J is TRBJ2-2, with TRBD2 as a possible D gene (5 bases). This CDR3 is 17 amino acids long. With 9 bases removed from V and 4 bases from J, the gap between germline ends came to 24 bases. Germline V CDR1 and CDR2: LNHDA, SQIVND (reference sequence). The CDR3 loop is CASTPSGWERGTGELFF. CDR3 DNA: TGTGCCAGCACCCCCTCCGGTTGGGAACGGGGCACCGGGGAGCTGTTTTTT.

The chain couples TRBV7-9 to TRBJ1-4; 9 positions match TRBD1. CDR3 length equals 14 residues. V shed 3 bases and J 7 bases; nucleotides not matched to a gene: 3. Looked up from germline, CDR1 is SEHNR and CDR2 is FQNEAQ (reference sequence). CDR3 nucleotides: TGTGCCAGCAGCTTGACAGGGGGAGGTGAAAAACTGTTTTTT. This translates into CASSLTGGGEKLFF.

The chain carries TRBV2 and TRBJ1-4; no reliable D call. Germline CDR1 and CDR2: SNHLY and FYNNEI. CDR3 size: 14 residues. Trimming removed 5 bases from V and 2 bases from J, with 9 bases in between. The CDR3 sequence: CASSRRMTNEKLFF. CDR3 nucleotide sequence: TGTGCCAGCAGTCGGAGGATGACTAATGAAAAACTGTTTTTT.

This clone was recorded only once. This chain joins TRBV6-5 and TRBJ1-3; 10 nucleotides agree with TRBD1. This CDR3 is 14 amino acids long. The V gene's germline CDR1 is MNHEY and CDR2 SVGAGI. V gave up 8 bases and J gave up 4 bases; unmatched junction bases: 5. The CDR3 region is CASADRGLGNTIYF. CDR3 bases: TGTGCCAGCGCGGACAGGGGGTTAGGAAACACCATATATTTT.

This chain joins TRBV7-3 and TRBJ1-6; tentative D call: TRBD1 (5 bases). Trimming removed 0 bases at V and 8 bases at J, with 20 bases between. The CDR3 runs 18 residues. From germline, CDR1 is SGHTA and CDR2 FQGTGA. CDR3 amino acids: CASSLTLSRGGEDSPLHF. CDR3 DNA: TGTGCCAGCAGCTTAACATTGAGTAGGGGAGGGGAGGATTCACCCCTCCACTTT.

This chain connects TRBV29-1 to TRBJ1-2, with 10 bases that match TRBD1. CDR1 and CDR2 from the germline V gene are SQVTM and ANQGSEA. After removal of 7 bases from V and 4 bases from J, the junction contained 6 bases not matched to a gene. The CDR3 spans 13 residues. CDR3 residues: CSAVGQGIYGYTF. The CDR3 nucleotides are TGCAGCGCTGTGGGACAGGGGATCTATGGCTACACCTTC.

The chain couples TRBV15 to TRBJ1-2; D is uncertain. Germline assignment: CDR1 LNHNV and CDR2 YYDKDF (reference sequence). The V end lost 1 base, the J end lost 4 bases, and 13 bases lay between the germline ends. The CDR3 covers 15 residues. The CDR3 sequence is CATSRGTTQGYGYTF. The CDR3 region has the DNA TGTGCCACCAGCAGAGGGACGACACAAGGCTATGGCTACACCTTC.

The chain recombines TRBV5-4 with TRBJ1-1; a weak D match, TRBD1 (6 bases). Trimming shortened V by 0 bases and J by 8 bases, and 14 bases separated the two germline ends. Germline V gene data show CDR1 as SGHNT and CDR2 as YYREEE (reference sequence). The CDR3 is 14 residues long. The CDR3 is CASSLVTGGHEAFF. In nucleotides, the CDR3 is TGTGCCAGCAGCTTGGTGACCGGGGGGCACGAAGCTTTCTTT.

This clone showed up just once. The gene calls are TRBV19 and TRBJ2-5; 11 nucleotides align to TRBD2. The CDR3 runs 18 residues. The V segment lost 2 bases and the J segment 3 bases; nucleotides outside the gene matches: 11. Looked up from germline, CDR1 is LNHDA and CDR2 is SQIVND (reference sequence). CDR3 DNA: TGTGCCAGTAGTATATCAGGTTGGAGTAGCGGGGGGGAAGAGACCCAGTACTTC. It specifies CASSISGWSSGGEETQYF. Combining the CDR3 with reference TRBV19 and TRBJ2-5 gives the whole variable domain DGGITQSPKYLFRKEGQNVTLSCEQNLNHDAMYWYRQDPGQGLRLIYYSQIVNDFQKGDIAEGYSVSREKKESFPLTVTSAQKNPTAFYLCASSISGWSSGGEETQYFGPGTRLLVL.

J is TRBJ2-7 and V is TRBV6-5; 9 bases match TRBD1. V gave up 5 bases and J gave up 1 base; unmatched junction bases: 3. Per the germline V gene, CDR1 is MNHEY and CDR2 is SVGAGI. The CDR3 consists of 14 residues. This chain's CDR3 is CASSLGQGSYEQYF. The CDR3 DNA sequence: TGTGCCAGCAGTCTAGGACAGGGGTCCTACGAGCAGTACTTC.

This chain uses TRBV7-9 with TRBJ2-4, with 7 bases identical to TRBD2. V lost 3 bases, J lost 5 bases, and 4 bases stayed unmatched. Germline assignment: CDR1 SEHNR and CDR2 FQNEAQ (reference sequence). This CDR3 has 14 residues. The CDR3 bases are TGTGCCAGCAGCTTGGGAGGGATGCAAAACATTCAGTACTTC. It specifies CASSLGGMQNIQYF.

J is TRBJ1-6 and V is TRBV28; no firm D call. Trimming pared 4 bases from V and 11 bases from J, leaving 12 bases between. Germline values: CDR1 MDHEN, CDR2 SYDVKM. The CDR3 covers 13 residues. CDR3 sequence (DNA): TGTGCCAGCAGTTCAACAGCGCTAACACCCCTCCACTTT. This sequence encodes CASSSTALTPLHF.

The CDR3 bases are TGTGCCAGCAGCTTGGGGGGGCCTCGACGGAGCAATCAGCCCCAGCATTTT. The encoded protein is CASSLGGPRRSNQPQHF. This chain uses TRBV5-6 with TRBJ1-5; tentative D call: TRBD1 (6 bases). The germline V gene has CDR1 SGHDT and CDR2 YYEEEE. The germline V and J ends were trimmed by 0 bases and 1 base, with 14 bases remaining between them. The length of the CDR3 is 17 residues.

The V gene is TRBV6-1, the J gene TRBJ1-5; possible D gene TRBD1, 5 bases. This CDR3 region has 14 residues. Germline V CDR1 and CDR2: MNHNS, SASEGT. The V and J ends lost 9 bases and 0 bases respectively, with 12 bases between them. The CDR3 DNA reads as TGTGCCAGGGGGGAGGAGTATAGCAATCAGCCCCAGCATTTT. This gives the protein CARGEEYSNQPQHF.

The table lists this clone with a count of one. The chain couples TRBV4-3 to TRBJ1-2, with D hard to call. V gave up 0 bases and J gave up 0 bases, with 8 bases separating them. Germline CDR1 reads LGHNA; CDR2 reads YSLEER. This CDR3 spans 15 amino acids. The CDR3 sequence is CASSQDAVANYGYTF. CDR3 coding DNA: TGCGCCAGCAGCCAAGATGCGGTAGCTAACTATGGCTACACCTTC.

This clone was detected once. The J gene is TRBJ2-3, the V gene TRBV9, with 15 bases aligning to TRBD2. The CDR3 is 16 amino acids. The germline V gene has CDR1 SGDLS and CDR2 YYNGEE. The ends lost 4 bases at V and 4 bases at J; junction bases unmatched: 4. The CDR3 region has the DNA TGTGCCAGCAGCCCCCGGACTAGCGGGAGGGCAGATACGCAGTATTTT. Its translation: CASSPRTSGRADTQYF.

The J gene is TRBJ2-2, the V gene TRBV19; 8 positions agree with TRBD1. CDR3 length: 15 residues. J gave up 4 bases and V 7 bases, and 8 bases lay outside the gene matches. Germline CDR1 and CDR2: LNHDA and SQIVND (reference sequence). In nucleotides, the CDR3 is TGTGCCAGTATTGGTAAACAGGGGGTCACCGGGGAGCTGTTTTTT. It specifies CASIGKQGVTGELFF.

The chain is built from TRBV30 and TRBJ2-7, with D uncertain. CDR1 is GTSNPN, CDR2 SVGIG, per germline (reference sequence). The V and J ends lost 4 bases and 4 bases respectively, with 11 bases between them. The CDR3 is 12 amino acids. The CDR3 nucleotides are TGTGCCTGGACCTACCCTGTATACGAGCAGTACTTC. Translation gives CAWTYPVYEQYF.

This chain joins TRBV27 and TRBJ1-3; the D gene is possibly TRBD1 (5 bases). This CDR3 comprises 15 residues. Germline values: CDR1 MNHEY, CDR2 SMNVEV (reference sequence). Trimming left V 2 bases short and J 7 bases short, with 15 bases between. In nucleotides, the CDR3 is TGTGCCAGCAGTTTAGACGGGACCTCGTCCAACACCATATATTTT. Translation gives CASSLDGTSSNTIYF.

The V call is TRBV7-8, the J call TRBJ2-7; perhaps TRBD1 as D (6 bases). The CDR3 runs to 15 residues. V dropped 5 bases and J dropped 4 bases, with 18 bases sitting between them. CDR1 SGHVS and CDR2 FQNEAQ come from the germline V gene. As DNA, the CDR3 is TGTGCCAGCAGCCTACGGGAACAGGGCCTATACGAGCAGTACTTC. Protein product: CASSLREQGLYEQYF.